The rows below give T cell receptor beta chains drawn from one sample of a study of somatic mutations in cytotoxic T cells in rheumatoid arthritis. Produced via immunoSEQ multiplex PCR; TCRdb's table is partial and in-frame only. The data contain just under 6,500 clones, roughly 80% of them singletons. The sample in question was CD8+ T cells sorted from blood, obtained at a follow-up visit. The source is a woman in her 70s with rheumatoid arthritis. CDR3s include the opening cysteine and the closing phenylalanine or tryptophan. The D gene is left open where the match is weak. A clone size is listed for some rows: how often the clone was seen (once, few, many), or a class if it is expanded.

V	D	size	J	CDR3	DNA
TRBV9	TRBD2	once	TRBJ2-3	CASSADSGRGSDTQYF	TGTGCCAGCAGCGCCGATAGCGGGAGGGGATCAGATACGCAGTATTTT
TRBV9	TRBD2	-	TRBJ2-1	CASSVDGGAFDEQFF	TGTGCCAGCAGCGTGGACGGGGGGGCCTTTGATGAGCAGTTCTTC
TRBV2	-	-	TRBJ1-2	CASSGTPLDYGYTF	TGTGCCAGCAGTGGGACACCGCTGGACTATGGCTACACCTTC
TRBV7-9	-	few	TRBJ2-1	CASSLGESYNEQFF	TGTGCCAGCAGCTTGGGGGAGAGTTACAATGAGCAGTTCTTC
TRBV2	-	few	TRBJ1-4	CASSPPGRGNEKLFF	TGTGCCAGCAGTCCCCCCGGGAGGGGTAATGAAAAACTGTTTTTT
TRBV9	TRBD2	-	TRBJ2-1	CASSDSLAGGPSYNEQFF	TGTGCCAGCAGCGACTCTCTAGCGGGAGGGCCTTCCTACAATGAGCAGTTCTTC
TRBV7-9	-	-	TRBJ1-1	CASSLSDPGIEAFF	TGTGCCAGCAGCCTCAGCGACCCGGGAATTGAAGCTTTCTTT
TRBV7-9	-	-	TRBJ1-2	CASSLEGLGGPNYGYTF	TGTGCCAGCAGCTTAGAGGGCTTAGGGGGTCCTAACTATGGCTACACCTTC
TRBV5-1	-	-	TRBJ2-3	CASSDITLADTQYF	TGCGCCAGCAGCGACATCACGCTTGCTGATACGCAGTATTTT
TRBV25-1	TRBD1	few	TRBJ2-7	CASRRDRTYEQYF	TGTGCCAGCCGACGGGACAGAACCTACGAGCAGTACTTC
TRBV6-1	TRBD2	-	TRBJ2-7	CASSEASGGPDEQYF	TGTGCCAGCAGTGAAGCGTCGGGAGGGCCCGACGAGCAGTACTTC
TRBV28	-	-	TRBJ1-5	CASSLTVQGGNQPQHF	TGTGCCAGCAGTTTAACGGTCCAGGGAGGAAATCAGCCCCAGCATTTT
TRBV5-4	-	-	TRBJ2-4	CASSPLQGLAKNIQYF	TGTGCCAGCAGCCCATTACAGGGCCTAGCCAAAAACATTCAGTACTTC
TRBV7-9	-	-	TRBJ1-2	CASSLDQTDSLYGYTF	TGTGCCAGCAGCTTAGACCAGACAGACTCCCTCTATGGCTACACCTTC
TRBV6-5	TRBD2	-	TRBJ2-3	CASSYATSGSDTQYF	TGTGCCAGCAGTTACGCGACTAGCGGTTCAGATACGCAGTATTTT
TRBV4-1	TRBD2	-	TRBJ2-2	CASTLYPTSGRTIVTGELFF	TGCGCCAGCACCCTCTACCCGACTAGCGGGAGAACAATAGTCACCGGGGAGCTGTTTTTT
TRBV5-6	-	-	TRBJ1-2	CASSPFPDGYTF	TGTGCCAGCAGCCCCTTCCCCGATGGCTACACCTTC
TRBV9	TRBD1	-	TRBJ2-7	CASSVGRDRGSHEQYF	TGTGCCAGCAGCGTAGGTCGAGACAGGGGGAGCCACGAGCAGTACTTC
TRBV5-1	-	-	TRBJ1-4	CASSLEAGELFF	TGCGCCAGCAGCTTGGAGGCAGGGGAACTGTTTTTT
TRBV7-2	TRBD2	-	TRBJ2-2	CASSFGLAEGTGELFF	TGTGCCAGCAGCTTCGGACTAGCGGAAGGCACCGGGGAGCTGTTTTTT
TRBV19	-	-	TRBJ2-5	CASSIDWGAEETQYF	TGTGCCAGTAGTATAGATTGGGGGGCAGAGGAGACCCAGTACTTC
TRBV7-6	-	-	TRBJ2-2	CASSPPGELFF	TGTGCCAGCAGCCCCCCCGGGGAGCTGTTTTTT
TRBV27	-	-	TRBJ1-2	CASSLSRAYGYTF	TGTGCCAGCAGTTTATCCAGGGCCTACGGCTACACCTTC
TRBV28	-	-	TRBJ2-4	CASSLGLAKNIQYF	TGTGCCAGCAGTTTGGGGCTAGCCAAAAACATTCAGTACTTC
TRBV2	TRBD2	-	TRBJ2-3	CASSEGEGPTDTQYF	TGTGCCAGCAGTGAGGGGGAGGGACCCACAGATACGCAGTATTTT
TRBV28	-	-	TRBJ1-4	CASSFGSGQLEKLFF	TGTGCCAGCAGTTTCGGTTCCGGGCAGCTTGAAAAACTGTTTTTT
TRBV19	-	-	TRBJ1-1	CASSIDGGSTEAFF	TGTGCCAGTAGTATAGATGGAGGGTCAACTGAAGCTTTCTTT
TRBV1	-	-	TRBJ2-3	CTSSQDYAVSTDTQYF	TGCACCAGCAGCCAAGATTACGCGGTTAGCACAGATACGCAGTATTTT
TRBV13	-	-	TRBJ2-5	CASSFRGQETQYF	TGTGCCAGCAGCTTCAGGGGTCAGGAGACCCAGTACTTC
TRBV11-2	-	-	TRBJ1-6	CASSLGYGNSPLHF	TGTGCCAGCAGCTTAGGGTATGGGAATTCACCCCTCCACTTT
TRBV9	TRBD2	-	TRBJ2-3	CASSGPLAGGGDTQYF	TGTGCCAGCAGCGGACCGCTAGCGGGAGGGGGGGATACGCAGTATTTT
TRBV6-6	TRBD1	-	TRBJ2-7	CASSFSGGYEQYF	TGTGCCAGCAGTTTCTCAGGGGGTTACGAGCAGTACTTC
TRBV7-3	TRBD2	-	TRBJ2-1	CASSETAGSSYNEQFF	TGTGCCAGCAGCGAAACAGCGGGAAGCTCCTACAATGAGCAGTTCTTC
TRBV9	-	once	TRBJ1-2	CASSVLGELGGYTF	TGTGCCAGCAGCGTCCTGGGGGAATTGGGGGGCTACACCTTC
TRBV7-2	-	-	TRBJ2-7	CASSLIRGSSYEQYF	TGTGCCAGCAGCTTAATTAGGGGAAGCTCCTACGAGCAGTACTTC
TRBV7-2	-	-	TRBJ2-1	CASSLPGTSAGHEQFF	TGTGCCAGCAGCTTACCCGGGACGTCGGCCGGCCATGAGCAGTTCTTC
TRBV5-6	-	once	TRBJ1-5	CASSLGNQPQHF	TGTGCCAGCAGCTTGGGTAATCAGCCCCAGCATTTT
TRBV23-1	-	-	TRBJ1-2	CASRNRDENRANYGYTF	TGCGCCAGCAGGAACCGGGACGAAAATAGAGCTAACTATGGCTACACCTTC
TRBV6-7	-	-	TRBJ1-2	CATTNGTRPGGYGYTF	TGTGCCACAACTAACGGGACCCGGCCCGGGGGATATGGCTACACCTTC
TRBV7-9	-	few	TRBJ1-2	CASSLAPAGANYGYTF	TGTGCCAGCAGCTTAGCGCCGGCAGGGGCTAACTATGGCTACACCTTC
TRBV27	-	-	TRBJ2-2	CASSLRPGDNTGELFF	TGTGCCAGCAGTCTTCGCCCAGGTGACAACACCGGGGAGCTGTTTTTT
TRBV2	-	-	TRBJ2-1	CASIRRGASYNEQFF	TGTGCCAGCATCCGGAGGGGGGCCTCCTACAATGAGCAGTTCTTC
TRBV5-6	-	-	TRBJ2-7	CASSVVTYEQYF	TGTGCCAGCAGCGTCGTAACCTACGAGCAGTACTTC
TRBV15	TRBD2	-	TRBJ2-1	CATSRVAGGPNEQFF	TGTGCCACCAGCAGAGTGGCGGGGGGCCCCAATGAGCAGTTCTTC
TRBV6-9	TRBD1	few	TRBJ2-5	CASSSGQGALKTQYF	TGTGCCAGCAGTTCGGGACAGGGGGCGCTGAAGACCCAGTACTTC
TRBV7-9	TRBD2	medium-sized	TRBJ2-7	CASSLVTSGPYEQYF	TGTGCCAGCAGCTTAGTAACTAGCGGGCCCTACGAGCAGTACTTC
TRBV4-1	TRBD2	-	TRBJ2-3	CASSQSPTSGSTDTQYF	TGCGCCAGCAGCCAATCACCGACTAGCGGAAGCACAGATACGCAGTATTTT
TRBV4-2	-	once	TRBJ2-5	CASSQAYLGGGGAQETQYF	TGTGCCAGCAGCCAAGCTTATTTGGGGGGGGGCGGTGCCCAAGAGACCCAGTACTTC
TRBV29-1	-	-	TRBJ2-3	CSVEDLGLGTDTQYF	TGCAGCGTTGAAGACCTCGGGTTAGGCACAGATACGCAGTATTTT